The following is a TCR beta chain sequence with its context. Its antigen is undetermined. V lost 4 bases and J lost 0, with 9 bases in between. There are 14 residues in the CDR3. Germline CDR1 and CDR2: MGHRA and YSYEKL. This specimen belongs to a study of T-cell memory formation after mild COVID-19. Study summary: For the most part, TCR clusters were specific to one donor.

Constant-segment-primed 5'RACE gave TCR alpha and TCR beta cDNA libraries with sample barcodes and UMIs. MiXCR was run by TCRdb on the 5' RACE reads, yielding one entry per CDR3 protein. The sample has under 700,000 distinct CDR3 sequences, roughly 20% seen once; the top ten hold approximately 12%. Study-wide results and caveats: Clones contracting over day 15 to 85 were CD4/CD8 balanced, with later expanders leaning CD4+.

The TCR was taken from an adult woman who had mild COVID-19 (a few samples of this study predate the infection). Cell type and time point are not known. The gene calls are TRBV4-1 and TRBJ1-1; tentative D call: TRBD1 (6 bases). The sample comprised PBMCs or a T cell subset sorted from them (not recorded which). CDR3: CASSRGGVNTEAFF. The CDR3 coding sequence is TGCGCCAGCAGCCGAGGGGGGGTGAACACTGAAGCTTTCTTT.